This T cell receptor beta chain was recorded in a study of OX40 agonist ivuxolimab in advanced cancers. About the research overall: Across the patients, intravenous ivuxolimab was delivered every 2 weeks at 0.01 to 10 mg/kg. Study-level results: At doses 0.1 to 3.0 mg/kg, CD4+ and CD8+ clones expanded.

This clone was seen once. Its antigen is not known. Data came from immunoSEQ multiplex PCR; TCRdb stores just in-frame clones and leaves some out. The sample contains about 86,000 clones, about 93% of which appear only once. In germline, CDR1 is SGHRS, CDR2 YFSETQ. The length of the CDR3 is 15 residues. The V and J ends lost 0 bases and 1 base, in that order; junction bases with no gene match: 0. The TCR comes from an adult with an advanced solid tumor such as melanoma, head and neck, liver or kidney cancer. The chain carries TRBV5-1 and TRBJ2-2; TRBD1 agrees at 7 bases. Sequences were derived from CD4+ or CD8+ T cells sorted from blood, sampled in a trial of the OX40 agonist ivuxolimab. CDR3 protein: CASSLGDRNTGELFF. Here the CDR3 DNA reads TGCGCCAGCAGCTTGGGGGACAGGAACACCGGGGAGCTGTTTTTT.